Presented here are 18 T cell receptor beta chains from one specimen sequenced in a study of blood T cell repertoires in COVID-19. Profiled with immunoSEQ multiplex PCR; TCRdb holds only in-frame clones, not every one. The sample has approximately 200,000 clones, roughly 77% seen once. Sequenced material: peripheral blood. The source is a woman of 80 years or more with COVID-19, enrolled during active disease.

Written as DNA, the CDR3 is TGTGCCAGCAGCCGCGACAGGGACGAGCAGTACTTC. Amino acid sequence: CASSRDRDEQYF. V usage is TRBV7-9 and J usage is TRBJ2-7; 7 bases agree with TRBD1. V shed 5 bases, J shed 5 bases, and the junction held 3 bases outside the gene matches. This CDR3 has 12 residues. Germline values: CDR1 SEHNR, CDR2 FQNEAQ (reference sequence).

The chain recombines TRBV7-2 with TRBJ1-2, with D tentatively TRBD1 (5 bases). The CDR3 sequence is 12 residues long. Germline CDR1 SGHTA, CDR2 FQGNSA. V dropped 3 bases and J dropped 7 bases, with 9 bases sitting between them. CDR3 residues: CASSFDRTGYTF. Written as DNA, the CDR3 is TGTGCCAGCAGCTTCGACAGAACTGGCTACACCTTC.

V usage is TRBV5-1 and J usage is TRBJ2-3; 9 bases fit TRBD2. The CDR3 covers 16 residues. The ends lost 0 bases at V and 6 bases at J; junction bases unmatched: 8. Germline CDR1 SGHRS, CDR2 YFSETQ. The CDR3 nucleotides are TGCGCCAGCAGCTTGGGAATTGCGGGAGGGCCTGATACGCAGTATTTT. Its translation: CASSLGIAGGPDTQYF. The variable domain in full, completed from reference TRBV5-1 and TRBJ2-3, reads KAGVTQTPRYLIKTRGQQVTLSCSPISGHRSVSWYQQTPGQGLQFLFEYFSETQRNKGNFPGRFSGRQFSNSRSEMNVSTLELGDSALYLCASSLGIAGGPDTQYFGPGTRLTVL.

This clone was observed a single time. In nucleotides, the CDR3 is TGTGCCAGCAGCCCTTTGGCGGGAAGGCCCTACAATGAGCAGTTCTTC. It codes for CASSPLAGRPYNEQFF. The gene calls are TRBV11-1 and TRBJ2-1; TRBD2 might be the D (6 bases). Germline V gene sequence: CDR1 SGHAT, CDR2 FQDESV (reference sequence). CDR3 length: 16 residues. Trimming left V 5 bases short and J 2 bases short, with 16 bases between.

This CDR3 reads CASSQEAGTGGIQYF. CDR3 in DNA: TGTGCCAGCAGCCAAGAGGCCGGGACAGGAGGCATTCAGTACTTC. The rearrangement joins TRBV3-1 (or the pseudogene TRBV3-2) to TRBJ2-4, with TRBD1 identical over 8 bases. Germline V gene sequence: CDR1 LGHDT, CDR2 YNNKEL (reference sequence). The CDR3 totals 15 residues. Germline trimming cut 0 bases from V and 9 bases from J; bases unmatched to any gene: 7.

This rearrangement joins TRBV5-1 to TRBJ1-2, with 7 bases identical to TRBD1. Germline V lookup: CDR1 SGHRS, CDR2 YFSETQ. CDR3 length equals 17 residues. V shed 3 bases, J shed 7 bases, and the junction held 18 bases outside the gene matches. The CDR3 DNA reads as TGCGCCAGCAGCTCTGCGTCGGGACAGTGGACTTTGGGTGGCTACACCTTC. This codes for CASSSASGQWTLGGYTF. Variable domain in full (rest from reference TRBV5-1 and TRBJ1-2): KAGVTQTPRYLIKTRGQQVTLSCSPISGHRSVSWYQQTPGQGLQFLFEYFSETQRNKGNFPGRFSGRQFSNSRSEMNVSTLELGDSALYLCASSSASGQWTLGGYTFGSGTRLTVV.

The rearrangement joins TRBV7-2 to TRBJ1-3; D unresolved. Trimming removed 7 bases from V and 4 bases from J, with 11 bases in between. CDR1 is SGHTA and CDR2 is FQGNSA in the germline V gene. The CDR3 has 13 residues. The CDR3 loop is CASTINPGNTIYF. The CDR3 DNA follows: TGTGCCAGCACCATCAATCCAGGAAACACCATATATTTT.

The chain combines TRBV12-3 or TRBV12-4 with TRBJ1-3, with a tentative D call TRBD1 (5 bases). The CDR3 consists of 12 residues. Trimming took off 5 bases at V and 8 bases at J, with 10 bases between the two ends. The CDR3 here is CASSPGFDTIYF. CDR3 in DNA: TGTGCCAGCAGTCCAGGGTTCGACACCATATATTTT.

The rearrangement uses TRBV7-8 and TRBJ2-7, with 16 nucleotides matching TRBD2. This CDR3 has 17 amino acids. Germline V gene lookup returns CDR1 SGHVS and CDR2 FQNEAQ. J lost 3 bases, V lost 4 bases, and 6 bases had no gene match. The CDR3 sequence: CASSSGTSGRDLYEQYF. In DNA, the CDR3 is TGTGCCAGCAGCTCCGGGACTAGCGGGAGGGATCTCTACGAGCAGTACTTC.

This sequence joins TRBV18 and TRBJ2-1; maybe TRBD1 (5 bases). The CDR3 is made up of 13 amino acids. From germline, CDR1 is KGHSH and CDR2 LQKENI. Trimming took 3 bases from V and 8 from J, leaving 11 bases between them. Here the CDR3 DNA reads TGTGCCAGCTCACCGGGGCAGTTGGATGAGCAGTTCTTC. Translation: CASSPGQLDEQFF.

This chain joins TRBV6-2 or TRBV6-3 and TRBJ2-7; 9 positions agree with TRBD1. The V segment lost 6 bases and the J segment 1 base; nucleotides outside the gene matches: 4. The CDR3 is 14 residues long. Germline CDR1 is MNHEY and CDR2 is SVGEGT. DNA of the CDR3: TGTGCCAGCAGCGGGACAGGGTCTTCCTACGAGCAGTACTTC. Translated, it gives CASSGTGSSYEQYF.

V is TRBV10-3 and J is TRBJ1-1, with D unresolved. V gave up 0 bases and J gave up 5 bases, with 10 bases separating them. The CDR3 is 14 amino acids. Germline lookup yields CDR1 ENHRY and CDR2 SYGVKD. The CDR3 reads CAISESGGYTEAFF. In nucleotides, the CDR3 is TGTGCCATCAGTGAGTCCGGCGGGTATACTGAAGCTTTCTTT.

This chain connects TRBV11-2 to TRBJ2-2, with 10 nucleotides matching TRBD2. The J segment lost 7 bases and the V segment lost 4 bases, leaving 12 bases of the junction unmatched. The CDR3 sequence is 17 residues long. The germline V gene encodes CDR1 SGHAT and CDR2 FQNNGV. CDR3 protein: CASSSGRGLAFIGELFF. DNA for the CDR3: TGTGCCAGCAGCTCGGGACGGGGACTAGCGTTTATCGGGGAGCTGTTTTTT.

This clone was observed a single time. This chain connects TRBV28 to TRBJ2-7, with D maybe TRBD1 (5 bases). CDR1 is MDHEN and CDR2 is SYDVKM in the germline V gene. Trimming stripped 10 bases from V and 3 bases from J, with 10 bases between. The CDR3 spans 11 residues. The CDR3 DNA sequence: TGTGCCACAGGGATGGTCTACGAGCAGTACTTC. Translated, it gives CATGMVYEQYF.

This clone was seen a handful of times. J is TRBJ2-3 and V is TRBV2; 10 positions agree with TRBD2. Losses at the gene ends were 7 bases for V and 0 bases for J; bases not matched to a gene: 4. Germline-derived CDR1 and CDR2 are SNHLY and FYNNEI. The CDR3 is 15 amino acids. This CDR3 reads CASNSGGPSTDTQYF. The DNA of the CDR3 is TGTGCCAGCAATAGCGGGGGGCCTAGCACAGATACGCAGTATTTT.

The gene calls are TRBV7-2 and TRBJ2-3, with 8 bases that match TRBD2. Germline trimming cut 4 bases from V and 2 bases from J; bases unmatched to any gene: 2. CDR3 length: 14 amino acids. Germline CDR1 is SGHTA and CDR2 is FQGNSA. CDR3 DNA sequence: TGTGCCAGCAGCTCTAGCGGGTACACAGATACGCAGTATTTT. Translated: CASSSSGYTDTQYF.

V gene TRBV19 combines with J gene TRBJ2-1; D possibly corresponds to TRBD2 (5 bases). The CDR3 loop spans 13 amino acids. Per the germline V gene, CDR1 is LNHDA and CDR2 is SQIVND (reference sequence). The V and J ends lost 0 bases and 9 bases respectively, with 9 bases between them. CDR3 residues: CASSIDLTSEQFF. The CDR3 region has the DNA TGTGCCAGTAGTATAGATCTCACTAGTGAGCAGTTCTTC. Filled out from reference TRBV19 and TRBJ2-1, the complete variable domain reads DGGITQSPKYLFRKEGQNVTLSCEQNLNHDAMYWYRQDPGQGLRLIYYSQIVNDFQKGDIAEGYSVSREKKESFPLTVTSAQKNPTAFYLCASSIDLTSEQFFGPGTRLTVL.

This chain joins TRBV5-5 and TRBJ1-2, with D possibly being TRBD1 (5 bases). The length of the CDR3 is 13 residues. Germline V CDR1 and CDR2: SGHKS, YYEKEE (reference sequence). V was cut by 4 bases and J by 1 base, with 8 bases left in between. This CDR3 reads CASSRQSNYGYTF. The DNA of the CDR3 is TGTGCCAGCAGCCGACAGAGTAACTATGGCTACACCTTC.